A single sample is the source of the 3 T cell receptor beta chains below, sequenced in a study of Ad26.COV2.S vaccination and SARS-CoV-2 variants. Sequenced by immunoSEQ multiplex PCR; TCRdb stores in-frame clones only, minus some. The table includes around 100,000 clones, about three quarters detected once. This sample comprised peripheral blood, obtained after recovery from COVID-19. The receptors were sampled from a human donor who had recovered from COVID-19.

This chain uses TRBV14 with TRBJ1-1; D uncertain. V lost 1 base, J lost 7 bases, and 7 bases lay in between. CDR1 and CDR2 from the germline V gene are SGHDN and FVKESK. The CDR3 spans 12 residues. The CDR3 DNA follows: TGTGCCAGCAGCCAAGCGAGCCATGAAGCTTTCTTT. Translated, it gives CASSQASHEAFF. Looking up the rest from reference TRBV14 and TRBJ1-1 gives the full variable domain: EAGVTQFPSHSVIEKGQTVTLRCDPISGHDNLYWYRRVMGKEIKFLLHFVKESKQDESGMPNNRFLAERTGGTYSTLKVQPAELEDSGVYFCASSQASHEAFFGQGTRLTVV.

The chain couples TRBV2 to TRBJ1-6; D gene unclear. Germline assignment: CDR1 SNHLY and CDR2 FYNNEI. The CDR3 runs 13 residues. Trimming took off 11 bases at V and 7 bases at J, with 15 bases between the two ends. CDR3 coding DNA: TGTGCCGGAAGCGGGAGATCAAATTCACCCCTCCACTTT. Its translation: CAGSGRSNSPLHF.

The chain joins TRBV28 to TRBJ1-3; D may be TRBD1 (5 bases). The germline gives CDR1 MDHEN, CDR2 SYDVKM. This CDR3 spans 14 amino acids. The ends were cut back, 8 bases at V and 12 bases at J, with 23 bases in the middle. The CDR3 is CASGAGSTGSYIYF. In DNA, the CDR3 is TGTGCCAGCGGGGCCGGGTCCACCGGGTCGTACATATATTTT.